This TCR beta chain was sequenced during a study of blood T cell repertoires in COVID-19. About the research overall: Spain, Italy and the United States supplied samples that represented acute and convalescent COVID-19. Nucleic acid was either cDNA or gDNA, and it came from T cells, B-cell-depleted T cells, or PBMCs.

There are 16 residues in the CDR3. Germline assignment: CDR1 MDHEN and CDR2 SYDVKM. Trimming took 6 bases from V and 3 from J; bases not matched to a gene: 11. Authors' methods: Reference gene primer amplification gave nucleated cell count estimates. Sequencing was performed with immunoSEQ multiplex PCR; in TCRdb, only in-frame clones are kept and a portion is missing. Clonal size and the V and J genes are those of that table, whereas D and trimming came from the DNA. The data show roughly 300,000 clones, 87% seen once. The sequencing input was peripheral blood. The rearrangement uses TRBV28 and TRBJ2-1; TRBD2 matches 7 bases. The source is a woman aged 45-65 years who had recovered from COVID-19. CDR3 protein: CASRPASAGVYNEQFF. DNA for the CDR3: TGTGCCAGCAGACCCGCCTCGGCGGGGGTCTACAATGAGCAGTTCTTC.